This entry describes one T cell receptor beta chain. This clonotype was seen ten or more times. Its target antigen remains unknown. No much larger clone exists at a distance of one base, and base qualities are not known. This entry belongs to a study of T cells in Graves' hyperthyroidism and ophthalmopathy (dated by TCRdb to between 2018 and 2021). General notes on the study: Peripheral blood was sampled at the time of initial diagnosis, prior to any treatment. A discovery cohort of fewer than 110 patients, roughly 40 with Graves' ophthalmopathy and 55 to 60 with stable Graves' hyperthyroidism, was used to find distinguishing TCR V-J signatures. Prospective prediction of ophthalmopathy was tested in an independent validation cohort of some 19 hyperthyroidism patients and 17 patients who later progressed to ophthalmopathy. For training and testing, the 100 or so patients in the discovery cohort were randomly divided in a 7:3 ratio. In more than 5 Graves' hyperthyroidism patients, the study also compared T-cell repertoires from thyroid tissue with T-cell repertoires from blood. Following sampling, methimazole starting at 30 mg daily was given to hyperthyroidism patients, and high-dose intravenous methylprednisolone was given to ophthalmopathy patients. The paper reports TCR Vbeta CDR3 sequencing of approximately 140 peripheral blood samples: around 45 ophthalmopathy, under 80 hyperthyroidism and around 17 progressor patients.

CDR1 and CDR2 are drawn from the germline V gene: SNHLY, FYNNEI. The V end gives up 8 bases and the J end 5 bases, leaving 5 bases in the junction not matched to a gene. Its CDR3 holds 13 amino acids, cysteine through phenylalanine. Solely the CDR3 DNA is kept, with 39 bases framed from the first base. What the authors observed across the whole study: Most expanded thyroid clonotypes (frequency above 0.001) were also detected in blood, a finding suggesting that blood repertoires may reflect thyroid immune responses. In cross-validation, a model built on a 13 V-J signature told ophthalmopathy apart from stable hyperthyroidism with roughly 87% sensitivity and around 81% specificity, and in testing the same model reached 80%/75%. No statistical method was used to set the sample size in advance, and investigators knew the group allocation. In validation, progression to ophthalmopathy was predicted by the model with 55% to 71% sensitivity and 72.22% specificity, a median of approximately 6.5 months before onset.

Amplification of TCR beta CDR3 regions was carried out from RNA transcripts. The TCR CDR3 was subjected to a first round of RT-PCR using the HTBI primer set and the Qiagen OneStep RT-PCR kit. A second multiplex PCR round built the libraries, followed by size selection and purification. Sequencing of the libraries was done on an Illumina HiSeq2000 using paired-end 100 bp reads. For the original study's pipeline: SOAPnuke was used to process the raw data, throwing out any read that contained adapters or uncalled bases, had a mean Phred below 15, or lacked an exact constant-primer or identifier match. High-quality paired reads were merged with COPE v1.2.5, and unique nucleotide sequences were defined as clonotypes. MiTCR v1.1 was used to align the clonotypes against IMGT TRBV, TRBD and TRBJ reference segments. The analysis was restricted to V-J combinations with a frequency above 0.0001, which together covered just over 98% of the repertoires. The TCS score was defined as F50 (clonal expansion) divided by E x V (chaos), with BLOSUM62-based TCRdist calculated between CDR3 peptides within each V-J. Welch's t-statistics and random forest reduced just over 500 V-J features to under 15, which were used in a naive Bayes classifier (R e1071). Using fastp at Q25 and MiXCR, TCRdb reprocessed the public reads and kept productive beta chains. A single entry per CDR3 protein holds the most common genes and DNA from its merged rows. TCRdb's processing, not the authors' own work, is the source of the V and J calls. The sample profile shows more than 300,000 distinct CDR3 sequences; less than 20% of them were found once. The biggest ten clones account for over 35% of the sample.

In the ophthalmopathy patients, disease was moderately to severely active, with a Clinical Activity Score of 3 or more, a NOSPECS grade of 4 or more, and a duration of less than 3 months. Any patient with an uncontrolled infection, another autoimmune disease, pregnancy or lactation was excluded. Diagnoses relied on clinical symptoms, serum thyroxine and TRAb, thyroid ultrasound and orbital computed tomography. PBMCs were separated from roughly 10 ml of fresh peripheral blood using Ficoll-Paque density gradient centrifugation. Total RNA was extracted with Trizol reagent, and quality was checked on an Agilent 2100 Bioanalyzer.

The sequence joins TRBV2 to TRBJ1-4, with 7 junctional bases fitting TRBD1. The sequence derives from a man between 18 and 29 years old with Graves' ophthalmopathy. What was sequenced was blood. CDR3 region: CASSGGGNEKLFF. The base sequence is TGTGCCAGCTCAGGGGGGGGAAATGAAAAACTGTTTTTT.